This T cell receptor (beta chain) comes out of a study of blood T cell repertoires in COVID-19. Whole-study context: The samples span acute and convalescent COVID-19 from the United States, Italy and Spain. The analysed material was cDNA or gDNA that came from T cells, B-cell-depleted T cells, or PBMCs.

V lost 0 bases, J lost 6 bases, and 16 bases lay in between. Germline values: CDR1 KGHDR, CDR2 SFDVKD. The CDR3 extends over 16 amino acids. Original analysis: Estimation of nucleated cell counts relied on the amplification of reference gene primers. Generated by immunoSEQ multiplex PCR, the TCRdb table keeps only in-frame clones and is missing some. That table gives V, J and clone size, and the DNA gave D and trimming. This table has about 300,000 clones, 85% to 90% appearing once. Sequenced input: peripheral blood. J is TRBJ2-5 and V is TRBV24-1; possibly TRBD2 for D (7 bases). This clonotype was sampled from a human donor in a cohort sampled during active COVID-19. CDR3 sequence: CATSDLSPWGGQTQYF. In nucleotides, the CDR3 is TGTGCCACCAGTGATTTGTCCCCTTGGGGGGGCCAGACCCAGTACTTC.